The 21 T cell receptor beta chains below were found in one sample sequenced in a study of shared clonotypes between healthy human individuals. The method was immunoSEQ multiplex PCR; TCRdb's version includes in-frame clones alone and lacks a portion of them. The sample has approximately 1.5 million clones; 95% to 99% are singletons. The sample consisted of naive CD4+ T cells sorted from blood. Subset meaning: CD45RA+ positively selected. The receptor set was obtained from a man aged 30-40 years in good health.

This clone appeared once. The DNA of the CDR3 is TGTGCCAGCCGGTTAAAAACGGGCGGACTAGCGGGAGGGCCAAGGGATACGCAGTATTTT. Its protein product is CASRLKTGGLAGGPRDTQYF. The chain couples TRBV28 to TRBJ2-3, with 15 nucleotides matching TRBD2. Looked up from germline, CDR1 is MDHEN and CDR2 is SYDVKM. With V trimmed by 8 bases and J by 6 bases, 21 bases remained unmatched. The CDR3 loop spans 20 amino acids.

With regard to this clone: Within the sample, other DNA sequences also encode this same CDR3. J is TRBJ1-1 and V is TRBV28, with no clear D. The V gene lost 3 bases and the J gene lost 2 bases, with 7 bases spanning the gap. Germline V gene lookup returns CDR1 MDHEN and CDR2 SYDVKM. This CDR3 region has 13 residues. The CDR3 DNA follows: TGTGCCAGCAGTTTGAGGGCAAACACTGAAGCTTTCTTT. Amino acid sequence: CASSLRANTEAFF.

This clone was detected only once. This chain uses TRBV7-2 with TRBJ1-1; no clear D gene. V gave up 6 bases and J gave up 10 bases, with 15 bases separating them. CDR1 is SGHTA and CDR2 is FQGNSA in the germline V gene. There are 12 residues in the CDR3. Here the CDR3 reads CASSRKGLRAFF. The CDR3 bases are TGTGCCAGCAGTAGGAAGGGCCTTAGAGCTTTCTTT.

The chain joins TRBV13 to TRBJ2-1; 12 bases fit TRBD2. The CDR3 loop spans 19 amino acids. Germline CDR1 PRHDT, CDR2 FYEKMQ (reference sequence). V shed 2 bases, J shed 2 bases, and the junction held 10 bases outside the gene matches. CDR3 in amino acids: CASSLWTSGIKFPYNEQFF. CDR3 in DNA: TGTGCCAGCAGCTTATGGACTAGCGGGATAAAATTTCCCTACAATGAGCAGTTCTTC.

This rearrangement joins TRBV10-1 to TRBJ2-2; D not certain. The CDR3 extends over 16 amino acids. V was clipped by 8 bases and J by 1 base, with 17 bases between them. CDR1 WNHNN and CDR2 SYGVQD come from the germline V gene (reference sequence). Here the CDR3 reads CASQNRGRGNTGELFF. The CDR3 DNA is TGCGCCAGCCAAAACAGAGGACGAGGGAACACCGGGGAGCTGTTTTTT.

The chain couples TRBV9 to TRBJ1-1; D call uncertain. The CDR3 extends over 15 amino acids. V lost 4 bases, J lost 0 bases, and 13 bases lay in between. Germline CDR1 reads SGDLS; CDR2 reads YYNGEE. CDR3 region: CASSLRSGMNTEAFF. The CDR3 bases are TGTGCCAGCAGCCTCCGGTCGGGGATGAACACTGAAGCTTTCTTT.

This chain joins TRBV14 and TRBJ2-2, with D perhaps given as TRBD1 or TRBD2 (6 bases each). Trimming removed 2 bases at V and 5 bases at J, with 9 bases between. CDR1 and CDR2 (germline): SGHDN, FVKESK. The CDR3 covers 14 residues. Here the CDR3 reads CASSQWGATGELFF. The CDR3 DNA sequence: TGTGCCAGCAGCCAATGGGGGGCGACCGGGGAGCTGTTTTTT.

The genes are TRBV5-1 and TRBJ2-7; 11 bases fit TRBD1. V lost 4 bases and J lost 2; bases outside the gene matches: 5. This CDR3 contains 15 residues. Germline CDR1 and CDR2: SGHRS and YFSETQ. The CDR3 is CASSSTGQGAYEQYF. In DNA, the CDR3 is TGCGCCAGCAGCAGCACGGGACAGGGGGCCTACGAGCAGTACTTC.

In its sample, this clone was seen once. The chain couples TRBV2 to TRBJ2-1; 15 bases agree with TRBD2. V was pared by 10 bases and J by 2 bases, with 9 bases of the junction left unmatched. The CDR3 loop spans 17 amino acids. Germline CDR1 is SNHLY and CDR2 is FYNNEI. The CDR3: CAKAGTSGRFPYNEQFF. For the CDR3, the DNA is TGTGCCAAGGCCGGGACTAGCGGGAGGTTTCCCTACAATGAGCAGTTCTTC.

The chain uses TRBV28 and TRBJ2-3, with D uncertain. Germline V gene lookup returns CDR1 MDHEN and CDR2 SYDVKM. The CDR3 contains 12 residues. V was trimmed by 8 bases and J by 5 bases, leaving 11 bases between them. CDR3 nucleotides: TGTGCCAGCTATTCCGGGCTAGATACGCAGTATTTT. Translation: CASYSGLDTQYF.

This clone was recorded only once. V is TRBV4-1 and J is TRBJ2-5, with D perhaps given as TRBD1 or TRBD2 (5 bases each). The DNA end is more similar to TRBJ2-7, so the J call may be wrong. Germline V gives CDR1 MGHRA, CDR2 YSYEKL. CDR3 size: 14 residues. This CDR3 is CASSQGLGGYEQYF. The CDR3 coding sequence is TGCGCCAGCAGCCAAGGTCTTGGGGGCTACGAGCAGTACTTC.

The V and J genes are TRBV7-2 and TRBJ1-1; TRBD1 aligns across 7 bases. The J segment lost 1 base and the V segment lost 4 bases, leaving 6 bases of the junction unmatched. Germline CDR1 reads SGHTA; CDR2 reads FQGNSA. The CDR3 has 15 amino acids. The CDR3 DNA reads TGTGCCAGCAGCTCCACAGGGGTGGCGAACACTGAAGCTTTCTTT. This translates into CASSSTGVANTEAFF.

The chain joins TRBV7-9 to TRBJ1-2; 12 positions agree with TRBD1. The CDR3 length is 19 residues. Germline CDR1 SEHNR, CDR2 FQNEAQ (reference sequence). The trim removed 7 bases at V and 3 bases at J, leaving 18 bases unmatched. CDR3 coding DNA: TGTGCCAGCACGCCTCAAGAGTCCGGGACAGGGGGCTACGACTATGGCTACACCTTC. The encoded protein is CASTPQESGTGGYDYGYTF. The full variable domain, in which reference TRBV7-9 and TRBJ1-2 provide the parts outside the CDR3, is DTGVSQNPRHKITKRGQNVTFRCDPISEHNRLYWYRQTLGQGPEFLTYFQNEAQLEKSRLLSDRFSAERPKGSFSTLEIQRTEQGDSAMYLCASTPQESGTGGYDYGYTFGSGTRLTVV.

V and J are TRBV5-5 and TRBJ2-5; TRBD2 agrees at 10 bases. CDR3 length: 16 residues. The trim removed 0 bases at V and 4 bases at J, leaving 6 bases unmatched. Per the germline V gene, CDR1 is SGHKS and CDR2 is YYEKEE (reference sequence). The CDR3 nucleotides read TGTGCCAGCAGCTTGGCCAGTCTAGCGGGAGTAGAGACCCAGTACTTC. Translated, it gives CASSLASLAGVETQYF.

This sequence joins TRBV5-4 and TRBJ2-7; D may be TRBD1 or TRBD2 (6 bases each). Per the germline V gene, CDR1 is SGHNT and CDR2 is YYREEE (reference sequence). The V and J ends lost 0 bases and 5 bases respectively, with 15 bases between them. The CDR3 sequence is 15 residues long. The CDR3 DNA is TGTGCCAGCAGCTTGGTAGGGGGGAGGTGGGACGAGCAGTACTTC. It specifies CASSLVGGRWDEQYF.

V usage is TRBV5-1 and J usage is TRBJ2-1, with a possible D match to TRBD2 (6 bases). The V and J ends lost 0 bases and 1 base respectively, with 17 bases between them. CDR1 is SGHRS and CDR2 is YFSETQ in the germline V gene. The CDR3 is 18 residues long. CDR3 sequence (DNA): TGCGCCAGCAGCTTGGGGCGGGGCTCCCCCATATCCTACAATGAGCAGTTCTTC. Amino acid sequence: CASSLGRGSPISYNEQFF.

This clone was found once. The CDR3 region is CASRDRDRHGELFF. DNA for the CDR3: TGTGCCAGTAGGGACAGGGATAGACACGGGGAGCTGTTTTTT. The genes are TRBV19 and TRBJ2-2, with TRBD1 identical over 8 bases. CDR3 size: 14 residues. Germline loops: CDR1 LNHDA, CDR2 SQIVND (reference sequence). Losses at the gene ends were 6 bases for V and 7 bases for J; bases not matched to a gene: 7.

V and J are TRBV5-1 and TRBJ2-5; D possibly uses TRBD1 or TRBD2 (5 bases each). V shed 3 bases and J shed 3 bases, with 12 bases lying between them. This CDR3 spans 14 amino acids. Germline CDR1 and CDR2: SGHRS and YFSETQ. The CDR3 spells CASSSSGTEETQYF. The CDR3, as DNA: TGCGCCAGCAGCTCTTCCGGGACCGAAGAGACCCAGTACTTC. The full variable domain, with the rest looked up from reference TRBV5-1 and TRBJ2-5, is KAGVTQTPRYLIKTRGQQVTLSCSPISGHRSVSWYQQTPGQGLQFLFEYFSETQRNKGNFPGRFSGRQFSNSRSEMNVSTLELGDSALYLCASSSSGTEETQYFGPGTRLLVL.

J is TRBJ2-1 and V is TRBV29-1, with 11 positions matching TRBD2. Germline values: CDR1 SQVTM, CDR2 ANQGSEA. Unmatched junction bases numbered 16, after V lost 7 bases and J lost 5 bases. The CDR3 contains 17 residues. As DNA, the CDR3 is TGCAGCGCCCCGGATGAGGTAGCGGGAGGGCGAAACAATGAGCAGTTCTTC. Translation: CSAPDEVAGGRNNEQFF.

This chain links TRBV19 with TRBJ2-1; 8 bases are shared with TRBD1. The CDR3 extends over 15 amino acids. Unmatched junction bases numbered 9, after V lost 5 bases and J lost 6 bases. CDR1 and CDR2 (germline): LNHDA, SQIVND (reference sequence). In DNA form, the CDR3 reads TGTGCCAGTAGTCCCGGGACAGGCCTTTTCAATGAGCAGTTCTTC. Translation gives CASSPGTGLFNEQFF. The full variable domain, rest sourced from reference TRBV19 and TRBJ2-1, is DGGITQSPKYLFRKEGQNVTLSCEQNLNHDAMYWYRQDPGQGLRLIYYSQIVNDFQKGDIAEGYSVSREKKESFPLTVTSAQKNPTAFYLCASSPGTGLFNEQFFGPGTRLTVL.

The chain couples TRBV1 to TRBJ2-7; the table calls TRBD2, which could not be checked here. TRBV1 counts as a pseudogene. The CDR3 length is 17 residues. CDR3 sequence (DNA): TGCACCAGCAGCCAAGGATCTTTCCGACAGCGGGTCTACGAGCAGTACTTC. Its translation: CTSSQGSFRQRVYEQYF.